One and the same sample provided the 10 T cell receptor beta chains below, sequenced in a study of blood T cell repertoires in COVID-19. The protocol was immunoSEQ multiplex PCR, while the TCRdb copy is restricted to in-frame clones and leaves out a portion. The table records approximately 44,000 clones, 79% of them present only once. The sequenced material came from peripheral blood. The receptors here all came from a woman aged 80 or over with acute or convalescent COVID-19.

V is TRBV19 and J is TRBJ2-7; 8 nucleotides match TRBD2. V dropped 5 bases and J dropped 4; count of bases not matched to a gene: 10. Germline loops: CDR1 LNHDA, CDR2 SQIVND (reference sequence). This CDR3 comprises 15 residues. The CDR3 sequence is CASSARGGGSYEQYF. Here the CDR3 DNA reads TGTGCCAGTAGTGCCCGGGGGGGCGGTAGTTACGAGCAGTACTTC.

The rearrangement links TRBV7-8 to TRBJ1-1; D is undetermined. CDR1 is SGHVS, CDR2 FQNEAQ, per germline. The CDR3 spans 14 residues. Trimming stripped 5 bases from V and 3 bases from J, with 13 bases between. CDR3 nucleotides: TGTGCCAGCAGCCTCTTTTGGAGGGACACTGAAGCTTTCTTT. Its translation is CASSLFWRDTEAFF.

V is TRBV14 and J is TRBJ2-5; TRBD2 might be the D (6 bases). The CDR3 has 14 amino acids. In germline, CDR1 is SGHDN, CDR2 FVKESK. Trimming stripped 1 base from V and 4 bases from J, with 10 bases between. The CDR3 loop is CASSQAGAIETQYF. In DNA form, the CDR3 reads TGTGCCAGCAGCCAAGCGGGAGCTATAGAGACCCAGTACTTC.

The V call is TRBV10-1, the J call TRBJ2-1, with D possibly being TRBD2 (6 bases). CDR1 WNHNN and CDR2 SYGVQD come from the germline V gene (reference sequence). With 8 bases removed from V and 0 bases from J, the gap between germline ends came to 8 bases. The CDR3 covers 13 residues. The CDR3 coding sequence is TGCGCCAGCCAGCGGGCCTCCTACAATGAGCAGTTCTTC. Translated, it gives CASQRASYNEQFF.

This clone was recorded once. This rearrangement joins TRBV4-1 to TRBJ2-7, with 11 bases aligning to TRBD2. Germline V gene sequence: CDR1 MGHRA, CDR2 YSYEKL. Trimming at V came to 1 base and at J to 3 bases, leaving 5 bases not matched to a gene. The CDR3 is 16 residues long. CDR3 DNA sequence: TGCGCCAGCAGCCAAGCCGAGACTAGCGGGGTCTACGAGCAGTACTTC. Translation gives CASSQAETSGVYEQYF.

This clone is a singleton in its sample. The DNA for the CDR3 is TGTGCCAGTACCACCCGCCGGGGACTAGCCGTGTCGAATGAGCAGTTCTTC. This encodes CASTTRRGLAVSNEQFF. The rearrangement uses TRBV19 and TRBJ2-1; TRBD2 agrees at 9 bases. This CDR3 is 17 amino acids long. Germline V CDR1 and CDR2: LNHDA, SQIVND (reference sequence). V lost 7 bases and J lost 7; bases outside the gene matches: 17.

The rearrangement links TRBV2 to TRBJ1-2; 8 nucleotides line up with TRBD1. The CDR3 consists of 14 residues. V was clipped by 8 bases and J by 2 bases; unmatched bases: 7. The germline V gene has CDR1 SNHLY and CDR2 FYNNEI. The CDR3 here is CASSAQGVNYGYTF. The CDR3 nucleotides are TGTGCCAGCTCCGCACAGGGGGTAAACTATGGCTACACCTTC.

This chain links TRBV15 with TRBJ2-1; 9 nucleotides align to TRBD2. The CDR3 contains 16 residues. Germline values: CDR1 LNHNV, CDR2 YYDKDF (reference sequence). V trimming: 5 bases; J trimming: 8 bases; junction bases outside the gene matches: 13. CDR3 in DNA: TGTGCCACCAGCGAAAGCCCGGGACTAGCTACCGATGAGCAGTTCTTC. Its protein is CATSESPGLATDEQFF.

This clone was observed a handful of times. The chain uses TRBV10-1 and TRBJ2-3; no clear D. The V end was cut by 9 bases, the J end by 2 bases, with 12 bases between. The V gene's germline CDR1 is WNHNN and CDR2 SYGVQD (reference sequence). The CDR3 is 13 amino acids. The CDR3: CARPYGHTDTQYF. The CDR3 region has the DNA TGCGCCAGACCTTATGGGCACACAGATACGCAGTATTTT.

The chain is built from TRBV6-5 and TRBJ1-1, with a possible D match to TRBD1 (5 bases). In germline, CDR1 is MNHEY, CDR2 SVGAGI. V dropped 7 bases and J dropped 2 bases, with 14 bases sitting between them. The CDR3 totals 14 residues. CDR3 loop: CASITGHPNTEAFF. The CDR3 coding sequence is TGTGCCAGCATTACAGGACACCCCAACACTGAAGCTTTCTTT.